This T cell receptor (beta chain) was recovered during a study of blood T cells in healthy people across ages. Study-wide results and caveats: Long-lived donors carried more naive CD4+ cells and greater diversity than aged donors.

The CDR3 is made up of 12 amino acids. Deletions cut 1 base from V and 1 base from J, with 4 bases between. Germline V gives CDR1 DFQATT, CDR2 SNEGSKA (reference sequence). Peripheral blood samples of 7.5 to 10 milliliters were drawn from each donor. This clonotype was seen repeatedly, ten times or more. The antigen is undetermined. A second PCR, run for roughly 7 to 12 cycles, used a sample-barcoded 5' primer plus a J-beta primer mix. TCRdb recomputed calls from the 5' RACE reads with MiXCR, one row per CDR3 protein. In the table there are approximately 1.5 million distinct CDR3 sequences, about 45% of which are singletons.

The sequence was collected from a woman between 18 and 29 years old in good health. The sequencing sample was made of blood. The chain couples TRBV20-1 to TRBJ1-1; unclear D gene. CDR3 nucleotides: TGCAGTGCTAGAGTAGGGAACACTGAAGCTTTCTTT. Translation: CSARVGNTEAFF.